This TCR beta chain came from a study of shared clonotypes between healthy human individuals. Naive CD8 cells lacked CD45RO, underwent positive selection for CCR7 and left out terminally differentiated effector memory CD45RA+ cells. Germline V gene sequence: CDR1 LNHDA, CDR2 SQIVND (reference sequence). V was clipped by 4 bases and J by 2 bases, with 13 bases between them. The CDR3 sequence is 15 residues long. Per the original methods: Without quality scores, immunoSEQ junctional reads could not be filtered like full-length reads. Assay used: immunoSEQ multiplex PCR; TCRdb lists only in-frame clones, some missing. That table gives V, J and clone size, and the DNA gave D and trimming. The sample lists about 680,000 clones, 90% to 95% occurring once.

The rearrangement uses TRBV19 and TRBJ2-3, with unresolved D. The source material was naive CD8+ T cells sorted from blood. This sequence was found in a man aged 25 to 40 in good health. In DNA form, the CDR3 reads TGTGCCAGTAGTACGATGACATTGGACACAGATACGCAGTATTTT. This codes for CASSTMTLDTDTQYF.